This T cell receptor beta chain was documented in a study of cytomegalovirus exposure and HLA in healthy donors. Study conclusions and caveats: The authors later linked a missense DCLRE1C variant to TCR beta V- and J-gene trimming. In a later analysis, common viral pathogens appeared linked to several of the most significant clusters. Previously analyzed data showed that most TCR beta V segments were productive at a frequency of about 87% or about 30%.

About this clone: Antigen: not known. One junction end does not reproduce the germline sequence, and a read error may be involved.

With 60 Vbeta and 13 Jbeta primers, the PCR was carried out. The method was immunoSEQ multiplex PCR; TCRdb's version includes in-frame clones alone and lacks a portion of them. This sample's clone table lists around 210,000 clones. Germline V gene lookup returns CDR1 MNHNS and CDR2 SASEGT. The CDR3 is 14 residues long. The sequencing input was PBMCs. The TCR sequence derives from a woman under 40 in good health and CMV-seropositive. This chain links TRBV6-1 with TRBJ2-3; weak D call: TRBD2 (5 bases). The CDR3 is CASRPMGLGDTQYF. Written as DNA, the CDR3 is TGTGCCAGCAGGCCGATGGGTTTGGGAGATACGCAGTATTTC.